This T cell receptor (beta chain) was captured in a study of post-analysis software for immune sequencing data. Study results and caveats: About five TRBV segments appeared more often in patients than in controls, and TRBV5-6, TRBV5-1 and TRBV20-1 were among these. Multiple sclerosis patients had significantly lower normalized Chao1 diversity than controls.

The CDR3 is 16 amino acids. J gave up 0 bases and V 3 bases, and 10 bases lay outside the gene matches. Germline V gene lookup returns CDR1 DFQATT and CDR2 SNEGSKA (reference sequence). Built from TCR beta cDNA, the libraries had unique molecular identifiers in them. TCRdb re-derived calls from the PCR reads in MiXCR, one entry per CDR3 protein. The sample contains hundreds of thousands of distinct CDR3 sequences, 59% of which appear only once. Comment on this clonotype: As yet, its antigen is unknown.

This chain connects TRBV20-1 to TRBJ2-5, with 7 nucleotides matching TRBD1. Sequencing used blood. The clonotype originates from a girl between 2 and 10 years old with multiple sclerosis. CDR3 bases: TGCAGTGCTAGGACGAGACAGGGCCTTAACCAAGAGACCCAGTACTTC. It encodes CSARTRQGLNQETQYF.